The TCR beta chain under discussion was sequenced for a study of T cells after yellow fever vaccination. Overall study: In the case of low-cell-number fractions, SMART-Seq v4 Ultra Low Input was used for preparation. Study-wide findings and caveats: Some clonotypes, a small share, were shared between CD4 and CD8 compartments.

Template switching by 5'RACE produced TCR cDNA, adding a universal primer site and UMIs. TCRdb re-derived calls from the 5' RACE reads in MiXCR, one entry per CDR3 protein. This sample carries just under 600,000 distinct CDR3 sequences, roughly 12% of them seen once, and the ten largest clones take about 14%. The germline V gene has CDR1 LGHNA and CDR2 YSLEER. V lost 0 bases, J lost 0 bases, and 6 bases lay in between. The CDR3 loop spans 16 amino acids. A note on this clonotype: What it binds is not known.

Sequences were derived from PBMCs, sampled on the day of the yellow fever booster vaccination. This clonotype was sampled from a man aged 25-45 years who received the YFV17D yellow fever vaccine. This chain connects TRBV4-3 to TRBJ2-6; D is ambiguous. The CDR3 here is CASSQDKASGANVLTF. Written as DNA, the CDR3 is TGCGCCAGCAGCCAAGATAAGGCCTCTGGGGCCAACGTCCTGACTTTC.